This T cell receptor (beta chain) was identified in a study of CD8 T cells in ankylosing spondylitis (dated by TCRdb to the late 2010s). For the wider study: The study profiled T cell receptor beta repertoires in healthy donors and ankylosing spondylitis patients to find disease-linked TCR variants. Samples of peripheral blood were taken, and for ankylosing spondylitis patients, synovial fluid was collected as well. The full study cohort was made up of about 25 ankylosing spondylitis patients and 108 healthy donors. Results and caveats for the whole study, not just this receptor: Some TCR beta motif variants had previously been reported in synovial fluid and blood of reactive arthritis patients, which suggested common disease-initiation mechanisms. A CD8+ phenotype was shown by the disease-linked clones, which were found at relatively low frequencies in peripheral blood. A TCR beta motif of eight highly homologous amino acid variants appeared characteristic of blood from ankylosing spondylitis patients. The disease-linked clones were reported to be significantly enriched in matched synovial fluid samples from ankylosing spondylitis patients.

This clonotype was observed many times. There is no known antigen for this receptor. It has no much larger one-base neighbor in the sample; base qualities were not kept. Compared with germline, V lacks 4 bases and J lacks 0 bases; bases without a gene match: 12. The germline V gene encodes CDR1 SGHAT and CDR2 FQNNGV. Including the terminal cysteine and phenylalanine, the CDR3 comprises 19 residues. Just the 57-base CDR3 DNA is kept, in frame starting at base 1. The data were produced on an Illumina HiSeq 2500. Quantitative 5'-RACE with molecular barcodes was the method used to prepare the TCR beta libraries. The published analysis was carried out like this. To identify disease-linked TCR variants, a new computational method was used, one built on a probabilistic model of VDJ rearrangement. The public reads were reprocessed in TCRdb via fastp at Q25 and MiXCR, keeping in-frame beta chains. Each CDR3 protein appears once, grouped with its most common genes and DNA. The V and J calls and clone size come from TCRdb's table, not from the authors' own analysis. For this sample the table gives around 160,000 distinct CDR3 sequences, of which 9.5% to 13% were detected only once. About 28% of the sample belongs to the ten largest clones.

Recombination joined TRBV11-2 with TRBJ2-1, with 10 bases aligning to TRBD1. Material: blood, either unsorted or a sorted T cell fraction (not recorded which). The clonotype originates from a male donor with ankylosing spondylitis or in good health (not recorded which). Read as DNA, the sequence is TGTGCCAGCAGCTCCCAGACAGGGGGCCAACGTTTCTCCTACAATGAGCAGTTCTTC. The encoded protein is CASSSQTGGQRFSYNEQFF.